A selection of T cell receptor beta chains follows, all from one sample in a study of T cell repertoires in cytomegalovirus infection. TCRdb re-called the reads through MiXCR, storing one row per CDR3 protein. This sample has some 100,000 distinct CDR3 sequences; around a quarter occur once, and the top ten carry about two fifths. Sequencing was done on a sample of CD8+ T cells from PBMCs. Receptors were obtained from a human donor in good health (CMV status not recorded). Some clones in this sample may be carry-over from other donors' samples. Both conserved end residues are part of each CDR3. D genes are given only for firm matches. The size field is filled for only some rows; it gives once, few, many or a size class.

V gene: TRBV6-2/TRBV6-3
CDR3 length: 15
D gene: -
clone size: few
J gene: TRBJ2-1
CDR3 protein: CASSYQWLGYNEQFF
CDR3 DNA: TGTGCCAGCAGTTACCAGTGGCTCGGCTACAATGAGCAGTTCTTC

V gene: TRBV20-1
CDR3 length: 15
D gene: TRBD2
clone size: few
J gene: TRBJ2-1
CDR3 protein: CSAHTSGNSYNEQFF
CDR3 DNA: TGCAGTGCTCATACTAGCGGGAACTCCTACAATGAGCAGTTCTTC

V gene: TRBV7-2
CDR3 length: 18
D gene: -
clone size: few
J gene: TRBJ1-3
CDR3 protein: CASSLEGGPGKSGNTIYF
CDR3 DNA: TGTGCCAGCAGCTTAGAGGGGGGGCCGGGGAAATCTGGAAACACCATATATTTT

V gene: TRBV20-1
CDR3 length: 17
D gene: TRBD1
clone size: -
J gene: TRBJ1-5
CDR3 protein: CSARRAPTGIGNQPQHF
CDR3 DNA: TGCAGTGCTAGAAGAGCCCCGACAGGGATCGGCAATCAGCCCCAGCATTTT

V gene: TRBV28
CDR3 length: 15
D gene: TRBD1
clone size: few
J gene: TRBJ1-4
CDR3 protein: CASSAYRGLDEKLFF
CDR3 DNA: TGTGCCAGCAGTGCCTACAGGGGGCTCGATGAAAAACTGTTTTTT

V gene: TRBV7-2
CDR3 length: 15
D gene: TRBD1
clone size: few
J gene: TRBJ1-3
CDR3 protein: CASSLGVGGADTIYF
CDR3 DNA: TGTGCCAGCAGCTTAGGTGTAGGGGGCGCGGACACCATATATTTT

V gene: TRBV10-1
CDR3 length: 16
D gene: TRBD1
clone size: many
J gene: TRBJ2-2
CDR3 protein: CAIQTGGLWDTGELFF
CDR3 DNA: TGCGCCATCCAAACAGGGGGCCTATGGGACACCGGGGAGCTGTTTTTT

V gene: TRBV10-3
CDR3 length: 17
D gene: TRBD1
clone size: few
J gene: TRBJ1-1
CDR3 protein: CAISEFPGTERVAEAFF
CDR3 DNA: TGTGCCATCAGTGAATTCCCCGGGACAGAAAGAGTCGCTGAAGCTTTCTTT

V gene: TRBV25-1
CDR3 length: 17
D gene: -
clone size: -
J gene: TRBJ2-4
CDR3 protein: CASSEWGRDIGGHIQYF
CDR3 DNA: TGTGCCAGCAGTGAATGGGGCCGGGACATTGGAGGCCACATTCAGTACTTC

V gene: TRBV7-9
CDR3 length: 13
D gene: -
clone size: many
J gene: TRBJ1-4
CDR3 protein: CASSSNNNEKLFF
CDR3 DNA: TGTGCCAGCAGCTCCAACAATAATGAAAAACTGTTTTTT

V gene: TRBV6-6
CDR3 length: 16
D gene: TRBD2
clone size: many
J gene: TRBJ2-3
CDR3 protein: CASTLTSGGFTDTQYF
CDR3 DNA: TGTGCCAGCACACTGACTAGCGGGGGGTTCACAGATACGCAGTATTTT

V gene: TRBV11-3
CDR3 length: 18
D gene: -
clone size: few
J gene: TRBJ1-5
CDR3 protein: CASSLVFRGTRRIQPQHF
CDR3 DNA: TGTGCCAGCAGCTTAGTTTTCCGCGGGACCCGACGTATTCAGCCCCAGCATTTT

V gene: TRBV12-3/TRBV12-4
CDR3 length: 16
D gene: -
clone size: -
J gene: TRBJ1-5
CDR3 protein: CASSDGQLYSNQPQHF
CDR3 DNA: TGTGCCAGCAGTGATGGACAGTTATATAGCAATCAGCCCCAGCATTTT

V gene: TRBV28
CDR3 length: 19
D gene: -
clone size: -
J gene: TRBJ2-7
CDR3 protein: CASMSKGQIARALLHEQYF
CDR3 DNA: TGTGCCAGCATGTCGAAGGGGCAAATTGCGCGGGCTCTCCTCCACGAGCAGTACTTC

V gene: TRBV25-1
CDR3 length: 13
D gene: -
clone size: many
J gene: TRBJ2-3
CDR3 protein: CASVALGTDTQYF
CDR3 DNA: TGTGCCAGCGTTGCCTTGGGCACAGATACGCAGTATTTT

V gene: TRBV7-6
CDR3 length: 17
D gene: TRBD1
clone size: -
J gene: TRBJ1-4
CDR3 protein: CASSPPPLDRGEEKLFF
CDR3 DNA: TGTGCCAGCAGCCCCCCCCCATTGGACAGGGGGGAGGAAAAACTGTTTTTT

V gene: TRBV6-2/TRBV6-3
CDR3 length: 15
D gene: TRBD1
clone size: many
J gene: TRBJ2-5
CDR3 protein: CASIDRDSPRETQYF
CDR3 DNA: TGTGCCAGCATTGATAGGGACAGCCCTCGGGAGACCCAGTACTTC

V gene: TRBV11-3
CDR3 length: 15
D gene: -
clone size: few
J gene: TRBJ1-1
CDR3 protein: CASSLGAGLSTEAFF
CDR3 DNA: TGTGCCAGCAGCTTAGGGGCAGGGTTGTCCACTGAAGCTTTCTTT

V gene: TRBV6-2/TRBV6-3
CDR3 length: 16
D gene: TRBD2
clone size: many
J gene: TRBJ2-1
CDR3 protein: CASSYSAGEGYNEQFF
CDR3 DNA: TGTGCCAGCAGTTACTCGGCGGGAGAGGGCTACAATGAGCAGTTCTTC

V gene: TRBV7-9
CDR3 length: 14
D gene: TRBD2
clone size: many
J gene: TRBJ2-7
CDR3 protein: CASSSTSGSDEQYF
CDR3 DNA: TGTGCCAGCAGCTCAACTAGCGGCAGCGACGAGCAGTACTTC

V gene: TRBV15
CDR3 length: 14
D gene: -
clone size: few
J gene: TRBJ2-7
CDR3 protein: CATSVGSGTYEQYF
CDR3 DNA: TGTGCCACCAGCGTCGGGAGCGGTACCTACGAGCAGTACTTC

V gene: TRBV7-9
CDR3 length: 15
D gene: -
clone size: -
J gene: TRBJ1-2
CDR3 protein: CASSLTVPADYGYTF
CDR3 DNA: TGTGCCAGCAGCTTAACAGTCCCGGCGGACTATGGCTACACCTTC

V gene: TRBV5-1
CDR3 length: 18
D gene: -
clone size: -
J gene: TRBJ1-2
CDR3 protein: CASSSGRDYPRANYGYTF
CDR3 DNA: TGCGCCAGCAGCTCCGGCAGGGATTACCCCCGTGCTAACTATGGCTACACCTTC

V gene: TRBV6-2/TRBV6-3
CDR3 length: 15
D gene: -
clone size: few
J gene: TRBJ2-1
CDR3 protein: CASSYSPKDYNEQFF
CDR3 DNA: TGTGCCAGCAGTTACTCGCCAAAAGACTACAATGAGCAGTTCTTC

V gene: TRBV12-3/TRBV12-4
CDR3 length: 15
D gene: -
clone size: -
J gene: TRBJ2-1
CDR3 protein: CASTSIEGGDNEQFF
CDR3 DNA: TGTGCCAGCACCTCGATTGAAGGGGGGGACAATGAGCAGTTCTTC

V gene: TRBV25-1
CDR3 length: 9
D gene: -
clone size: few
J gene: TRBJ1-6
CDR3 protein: CASGSPLHF
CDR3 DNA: TGTGCCAGCGGCTCGCCCCTCCACTTT

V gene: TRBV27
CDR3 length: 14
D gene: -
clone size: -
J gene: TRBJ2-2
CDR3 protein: CASSLEGNTGELFF
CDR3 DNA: TGTGCCAGCAGTTTAGAGGGTAACACCGGGGAGCTGTTTTTT

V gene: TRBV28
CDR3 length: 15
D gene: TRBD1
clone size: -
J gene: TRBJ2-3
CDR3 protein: CASHFGTGVTDTQYF
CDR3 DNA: TGTGCCAGCCACTTCGGGACAGGGGTAACAGATACGCAGTATTTT

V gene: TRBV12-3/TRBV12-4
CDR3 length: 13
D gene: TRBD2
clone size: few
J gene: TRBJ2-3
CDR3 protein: CASTTAGGDTQYF
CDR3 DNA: TGTGCCAGCACCACAGCGGGAGGAGATACGCAGTATTTT

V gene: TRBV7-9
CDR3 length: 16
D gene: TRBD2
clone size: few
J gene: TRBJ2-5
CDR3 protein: CASSLGLAGRVETQYF
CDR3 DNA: TGTGCCAGCAGCCTCGGACTAGCGGGACGGGTTGAGACCCAGTACTTC

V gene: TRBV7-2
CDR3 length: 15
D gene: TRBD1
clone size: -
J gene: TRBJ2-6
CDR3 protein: CASSSDRAGANVLTF
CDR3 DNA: TGTGCCAGCAGCTCCGACAGGGCTGGGGCCAACGTCCTGACTTTC

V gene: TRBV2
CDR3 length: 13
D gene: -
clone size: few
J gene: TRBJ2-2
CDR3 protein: CARGTEGTGELFF
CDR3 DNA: TGTGCCAGGGGAACAGAGGGCACCGGGGAGCTGTTTTTT

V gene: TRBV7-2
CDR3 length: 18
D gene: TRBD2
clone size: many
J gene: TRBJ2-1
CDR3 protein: CASSLDHRTSGKSNEQFF
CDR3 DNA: TGTGCCAGCAGCTTAGACCACCGAACTAGCGGGAAAAGCAATGAGCAGTTCTTC

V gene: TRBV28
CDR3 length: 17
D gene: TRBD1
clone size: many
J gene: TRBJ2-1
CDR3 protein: CASSHPRDSESYNEQFF
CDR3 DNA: TGTGCCAGCAGTCACCCTCGGGACAGTGAGTCCTACAATGAGCAGTTCTTC

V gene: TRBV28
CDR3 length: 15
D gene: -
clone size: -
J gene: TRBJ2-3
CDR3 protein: CASSPRTRPTDTQYF
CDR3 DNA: TGTGCCAGCAGTCCGCGGACAAGACCCACAGATACGCAGTATTTT

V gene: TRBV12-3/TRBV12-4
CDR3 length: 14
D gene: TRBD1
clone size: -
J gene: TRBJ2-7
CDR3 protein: CASSIGQETYEQYF
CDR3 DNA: TGTGCCAGCAGCATTGGACAGGAGACCTACGAGCAGTACTTC

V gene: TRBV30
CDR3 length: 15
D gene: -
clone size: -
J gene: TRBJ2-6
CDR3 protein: CAWSVLRAGANVLTF
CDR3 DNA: TGTGCCTGGAGTGTACTCAGGGCTGGGGCCAACGTCCTGACTTTC

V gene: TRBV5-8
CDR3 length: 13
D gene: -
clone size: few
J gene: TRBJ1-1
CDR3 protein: CASSLWTVTEAFF
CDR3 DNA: TGTGCCAGCAGCTTATGGACAGTCACCGAAGCTTTCTTT

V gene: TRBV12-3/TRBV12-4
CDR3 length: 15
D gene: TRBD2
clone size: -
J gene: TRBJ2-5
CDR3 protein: CASKRSGTIQETQYF
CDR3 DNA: TGTGCCAGCAAGCGATCAGGGACTATCCAAGAGACCCAGTACTTC

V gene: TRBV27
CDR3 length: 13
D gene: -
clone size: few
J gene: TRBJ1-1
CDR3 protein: CASSLDSSTEAFF
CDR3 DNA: TGTGCCAGCAGTTTAGACAGCTCAACTGAAGCTTTCTTT

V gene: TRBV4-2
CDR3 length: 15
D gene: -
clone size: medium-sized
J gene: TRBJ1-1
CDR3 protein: CASSQGGSTGTEAFF
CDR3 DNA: TGTGCCAGCAGCCAAGGGGGGTCGACAGGAACTGAAGCTTTCTTT

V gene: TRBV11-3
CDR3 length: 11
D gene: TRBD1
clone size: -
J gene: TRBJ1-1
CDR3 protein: CASSRGGVAFF
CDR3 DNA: TGTGCCAGCAGCAGAGGGGGCGTTGCTTTCTTT

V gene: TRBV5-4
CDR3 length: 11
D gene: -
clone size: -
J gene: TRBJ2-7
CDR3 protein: CASSSGQRAYF
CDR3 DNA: TGTGCCAGCAGCTCAGGACAGAGGGCGTACTTC

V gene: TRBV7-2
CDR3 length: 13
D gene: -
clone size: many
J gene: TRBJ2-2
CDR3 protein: CASTRAHTGELFF
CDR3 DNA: TGTGCCAGCACTAGAGCACACACCGGGGAGCTGTTTTTT

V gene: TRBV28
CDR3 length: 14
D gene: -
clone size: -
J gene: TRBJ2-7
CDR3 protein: CASSPAGEDYEQYF
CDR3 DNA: TGTGCCAGCAGTCCAGCTGGGGAAGACTACGAGCAGTACTTC

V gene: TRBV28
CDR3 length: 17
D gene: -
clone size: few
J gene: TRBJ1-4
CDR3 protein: CASSPLLAGATNEKLFF
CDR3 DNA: TGTGCCAGCAGTCCTCTTTTGGCCGGTGCAACTAATGAAAAACTGTTTTTT

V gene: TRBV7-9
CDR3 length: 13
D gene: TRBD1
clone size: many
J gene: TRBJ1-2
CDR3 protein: CASSYGQGYGYTF
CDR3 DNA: TGTGCCAGCAGCTACGGACAGGGATATGGCTACACCTTC

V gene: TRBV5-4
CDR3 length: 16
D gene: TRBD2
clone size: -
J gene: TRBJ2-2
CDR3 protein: CASSPVAGGKTGELFF
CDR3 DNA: TGTGCCAGCAGCCCCGTTGCGGGGGGAAAGACCGGGGAGCTGTTTTTT

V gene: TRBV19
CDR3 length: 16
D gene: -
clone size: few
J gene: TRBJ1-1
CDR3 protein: CASTPPVGRGDTEAFF
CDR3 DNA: TGTGCCAGTACCCCACCGGTGGGACGGGGAGACACTGAAGCTTTCTTT

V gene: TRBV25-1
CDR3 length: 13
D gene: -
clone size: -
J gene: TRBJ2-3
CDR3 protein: CAVQSREWDTQYF
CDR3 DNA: TGTGCCGTGCAAAGCCGGGAGTGGGATACGCAGTATTTT

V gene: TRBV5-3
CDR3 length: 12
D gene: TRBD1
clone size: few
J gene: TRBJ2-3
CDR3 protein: CASSFDRVGQYF
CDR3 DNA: TGTGCCAGCAGCTTTGACAGGGTGGGGCAGTATTTT

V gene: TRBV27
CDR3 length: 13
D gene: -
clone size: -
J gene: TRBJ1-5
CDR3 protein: CATGPHSNQPQHF
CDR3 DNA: TGTGCCACCGGGCCCCATTCTAATCAGCCCCAGCATTTT

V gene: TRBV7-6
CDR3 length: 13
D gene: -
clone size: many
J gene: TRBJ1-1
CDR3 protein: CASRNSMNTEAFF
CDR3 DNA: TGTGCCAGCAGGAACAGCATGAACACTGAAGCTTTCTTT

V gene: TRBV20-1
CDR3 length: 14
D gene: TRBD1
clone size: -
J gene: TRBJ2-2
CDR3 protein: CSAHPTGQGGELFF
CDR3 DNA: TGCAGTGCTCACCCGACAGGGCAGGGCGGGGAGCTGTTTTTT

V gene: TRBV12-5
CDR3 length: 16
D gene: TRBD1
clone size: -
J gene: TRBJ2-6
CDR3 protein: CASGRGQGLGANVLTF
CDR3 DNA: TGTGCTAGTGGTCGGGGACAGGGTCTCGGGGCCAACGTCCTGACTTTC

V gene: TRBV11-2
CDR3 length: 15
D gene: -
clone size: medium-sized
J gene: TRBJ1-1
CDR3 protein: CASSFGRGRNTEAFF
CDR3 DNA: TGTGCCAGCAGCTTTGGACGGGGACGGAACACTGAAGCTTTCTTT

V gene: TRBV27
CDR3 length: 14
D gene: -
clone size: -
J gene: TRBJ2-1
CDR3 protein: CASSWLNSYNEQFF
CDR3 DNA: TGTGCCAGCAGTTGGCTGAACTCCTACAATGAGCAGTTCTTC

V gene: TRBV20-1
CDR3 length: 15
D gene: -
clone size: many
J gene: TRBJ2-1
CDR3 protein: CSATGAGGSYNEQFF
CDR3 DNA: TGCAGTGCCACAGGGGCAGGGGGGTCCTACAATGAGCAGTTCTTC